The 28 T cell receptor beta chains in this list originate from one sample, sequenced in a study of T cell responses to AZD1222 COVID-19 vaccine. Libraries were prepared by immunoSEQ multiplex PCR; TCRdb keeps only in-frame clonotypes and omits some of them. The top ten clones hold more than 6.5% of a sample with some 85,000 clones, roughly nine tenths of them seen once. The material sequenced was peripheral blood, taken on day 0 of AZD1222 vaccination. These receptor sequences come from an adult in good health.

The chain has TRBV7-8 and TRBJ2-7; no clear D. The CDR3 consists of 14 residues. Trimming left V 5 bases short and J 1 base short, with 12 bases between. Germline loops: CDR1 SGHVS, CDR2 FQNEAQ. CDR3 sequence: CASSTPGVSYEQYF. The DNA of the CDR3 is TGTGCCAGCAGCACCCCTGGGGTTTCCTACGAGCAGTACTTC. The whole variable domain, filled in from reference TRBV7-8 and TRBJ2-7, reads GAGVSQSPRYKVAKRGQDVALRCDPISGHVSLFWYQQALGQGPEFLTYFQNEAQLDKSGLPSDRFFAERPEGSVSTLKIQRTQQEDSAVYLCASSTPGVSYEQYFGPGTRLTVT.

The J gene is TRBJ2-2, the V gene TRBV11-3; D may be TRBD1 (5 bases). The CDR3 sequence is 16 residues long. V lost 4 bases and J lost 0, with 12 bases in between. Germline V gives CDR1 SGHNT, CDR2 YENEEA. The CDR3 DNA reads TGTGCCAGCAGCTCCGACAGCCCAACGAACACCGGGGAGCTGTTTTTT. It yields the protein CASSSDSPTNTGELFF.

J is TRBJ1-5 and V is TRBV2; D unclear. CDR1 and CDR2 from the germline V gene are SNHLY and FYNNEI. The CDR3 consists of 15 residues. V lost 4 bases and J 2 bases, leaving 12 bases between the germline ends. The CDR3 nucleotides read TGTGCCAGCAGTGGTTCAGCCGCCGGCAATCAGCCCCAGCATTTT. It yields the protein CASSGSAAGNQPQHF.

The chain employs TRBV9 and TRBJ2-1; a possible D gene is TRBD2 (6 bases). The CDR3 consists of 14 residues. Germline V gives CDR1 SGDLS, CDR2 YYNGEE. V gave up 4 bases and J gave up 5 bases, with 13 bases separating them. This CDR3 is CASSSRTNNNEQFF. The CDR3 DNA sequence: TGTGCCAGCAGCTCCCGGACTAATAACAATGAGCAGTTCTTC.

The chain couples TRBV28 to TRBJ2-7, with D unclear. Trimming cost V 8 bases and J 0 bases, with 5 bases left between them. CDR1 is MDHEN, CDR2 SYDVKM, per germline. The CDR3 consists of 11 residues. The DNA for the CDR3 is TGTGCCAGCGTGAGCTCCTACGAGCAGTACTTC. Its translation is CASVSSYEQYF. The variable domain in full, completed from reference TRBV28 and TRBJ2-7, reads DVKVTQSSRYLVKRTGEKVFLECVQDMDHENMFWYRQDPGLGLRLIYFSYDVKMKEKGDIPEGYSVSREKKERFSLILESASTNQTSMYLCASVSSYEQYFGPGTRLTVT.

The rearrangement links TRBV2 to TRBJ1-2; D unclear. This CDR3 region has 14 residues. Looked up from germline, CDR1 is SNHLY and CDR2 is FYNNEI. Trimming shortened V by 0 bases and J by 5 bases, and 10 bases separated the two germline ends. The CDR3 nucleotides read TGTGCCAGCAGTGAAGCCTTTCAGGCGTATGGCTACACCTTC. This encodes CASSEAFQAYGYTF.

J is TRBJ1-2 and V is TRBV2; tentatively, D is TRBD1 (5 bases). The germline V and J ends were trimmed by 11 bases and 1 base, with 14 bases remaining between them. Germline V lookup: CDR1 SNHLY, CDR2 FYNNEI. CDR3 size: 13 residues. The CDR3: CAATGEVNYGYTF. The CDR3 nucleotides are TGTGCCGCTACAGGTGAAGTTAACTATGGCTACACCTTC.

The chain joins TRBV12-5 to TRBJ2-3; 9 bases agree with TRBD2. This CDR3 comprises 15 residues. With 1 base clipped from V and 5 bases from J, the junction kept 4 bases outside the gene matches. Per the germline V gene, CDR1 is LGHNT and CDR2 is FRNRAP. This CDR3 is CASGLAAGGRDTQYF. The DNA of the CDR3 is TGTGCTAGTGGTTTGGCGGCGGGAGGGAGAGATACGCAGTATTTT.

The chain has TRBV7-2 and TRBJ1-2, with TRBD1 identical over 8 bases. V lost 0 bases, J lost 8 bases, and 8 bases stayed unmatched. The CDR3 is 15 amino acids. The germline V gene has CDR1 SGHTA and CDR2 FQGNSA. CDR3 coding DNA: TGTGCCAGCAGCTTAGCGCGGCAGGGGGCTGGCGGCTACACCTTC. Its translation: CASSLARQGAGGYTF.

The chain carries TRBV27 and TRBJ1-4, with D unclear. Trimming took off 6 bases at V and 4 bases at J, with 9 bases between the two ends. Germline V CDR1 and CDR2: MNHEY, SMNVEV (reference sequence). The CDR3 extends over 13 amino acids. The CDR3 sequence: CASSRRNNEKLFF. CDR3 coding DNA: TGTGCCAGCAGCCGCCGAAATAATGAAAAACTGTTTTTT.

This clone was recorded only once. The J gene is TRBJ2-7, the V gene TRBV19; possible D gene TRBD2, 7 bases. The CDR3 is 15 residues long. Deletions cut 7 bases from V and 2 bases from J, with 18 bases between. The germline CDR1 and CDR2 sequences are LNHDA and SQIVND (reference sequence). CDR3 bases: TGTGCCAGTACCTTCAGGGGAGGGACCCCCTACGAGCAGTACTTC. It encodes CASTFRGGTPYEQYF.

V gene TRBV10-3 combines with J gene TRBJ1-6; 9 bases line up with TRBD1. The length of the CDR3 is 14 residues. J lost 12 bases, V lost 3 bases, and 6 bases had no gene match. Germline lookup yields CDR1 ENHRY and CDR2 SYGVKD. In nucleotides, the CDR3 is TGTGCCATCAGTGATATTGGACAGGGGTTACCCCTCCACTTT. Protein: CAISDIGQGLPLHF.

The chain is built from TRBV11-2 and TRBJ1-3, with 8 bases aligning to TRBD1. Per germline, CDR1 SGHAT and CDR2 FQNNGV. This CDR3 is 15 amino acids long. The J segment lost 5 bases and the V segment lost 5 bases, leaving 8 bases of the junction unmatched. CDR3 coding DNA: TGTGCCAGCAGCGCGACAGGGGCTCGAAGAAACACCATATATTTT. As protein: CASSATGARRNTIYF.

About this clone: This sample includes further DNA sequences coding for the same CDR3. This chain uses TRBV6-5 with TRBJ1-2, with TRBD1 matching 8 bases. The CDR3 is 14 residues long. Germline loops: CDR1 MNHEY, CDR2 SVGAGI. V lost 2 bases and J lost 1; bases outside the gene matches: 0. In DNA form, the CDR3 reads TGTGCCAGCAGTTACGGACAGGGTAACTATGGCTACACCTTC. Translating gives CASSYGQGNYGYTF.

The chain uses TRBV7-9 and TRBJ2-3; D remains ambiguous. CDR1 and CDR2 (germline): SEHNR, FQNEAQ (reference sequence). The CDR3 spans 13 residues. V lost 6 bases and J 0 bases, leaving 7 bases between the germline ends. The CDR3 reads CASRVTSTDTQYF. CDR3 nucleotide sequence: TGTGCCAGCAGGGTAACTAGCACAGATACGCAGTATTTT.

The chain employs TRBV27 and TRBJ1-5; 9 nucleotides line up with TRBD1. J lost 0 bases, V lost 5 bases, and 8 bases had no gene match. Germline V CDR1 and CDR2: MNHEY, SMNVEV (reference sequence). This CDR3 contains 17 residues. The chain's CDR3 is CASSTTGGRSSNQPQHF. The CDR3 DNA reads TGTGCCAGCAGTACCACAGGGGGCCGATCTAGCAATCAGCCCCAGCATTTT.

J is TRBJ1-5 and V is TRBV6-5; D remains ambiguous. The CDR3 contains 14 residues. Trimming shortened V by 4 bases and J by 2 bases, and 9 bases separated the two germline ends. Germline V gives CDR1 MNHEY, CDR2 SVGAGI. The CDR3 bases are TGTGCCAGCAGTTCGGGCTTCGGCAATCAGCCCCAGCATTTT. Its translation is CASSSGFGNQPQHF.

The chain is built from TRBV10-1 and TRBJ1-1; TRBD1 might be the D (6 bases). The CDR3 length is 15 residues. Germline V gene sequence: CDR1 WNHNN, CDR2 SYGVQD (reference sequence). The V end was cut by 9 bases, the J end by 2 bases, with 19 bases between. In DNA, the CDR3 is TGCGCCAGTCGACCCGACGGGGGCTCAAACACTGAAGCTTTCTTT. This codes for CASRPDGGSNTEAFF.

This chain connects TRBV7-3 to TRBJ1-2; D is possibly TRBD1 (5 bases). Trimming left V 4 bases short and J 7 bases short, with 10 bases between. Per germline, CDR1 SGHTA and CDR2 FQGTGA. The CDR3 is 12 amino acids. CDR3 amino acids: CASSSQGSGYTF. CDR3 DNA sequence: TGTGCCAGCAGCTCGCAGGGCAGTGGCTACACCTTC.

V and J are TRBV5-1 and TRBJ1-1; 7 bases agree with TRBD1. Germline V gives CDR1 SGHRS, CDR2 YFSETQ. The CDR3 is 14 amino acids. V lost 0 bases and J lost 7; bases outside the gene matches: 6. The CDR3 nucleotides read TGCGCCAGCAGCTTGGCCGACAGGGCCCTTGAAGCTTTCTTT. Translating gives CASSLADRALEAFF.

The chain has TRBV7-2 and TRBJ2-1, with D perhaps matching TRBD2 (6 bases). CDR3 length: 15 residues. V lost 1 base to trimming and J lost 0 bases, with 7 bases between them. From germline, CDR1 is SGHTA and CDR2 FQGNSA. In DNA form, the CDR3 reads TGTGCCAGCAGCTTAGTCGGGAGCTCCTACAATGAGCAGTTCTTC. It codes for CASSLVGSSYNEQFF.

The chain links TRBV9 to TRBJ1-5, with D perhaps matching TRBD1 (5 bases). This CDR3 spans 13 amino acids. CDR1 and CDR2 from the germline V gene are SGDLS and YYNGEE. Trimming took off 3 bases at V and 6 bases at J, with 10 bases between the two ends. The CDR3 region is CASSGGVGQPQHF. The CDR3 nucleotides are TGTGCCAGCAGCGGGGGCGTAGGTCAGCCCCAGCATTTT.

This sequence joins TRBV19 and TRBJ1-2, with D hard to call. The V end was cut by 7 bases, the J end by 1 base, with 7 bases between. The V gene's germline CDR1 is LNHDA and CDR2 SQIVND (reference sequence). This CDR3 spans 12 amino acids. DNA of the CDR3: TGTGCCAGTAAGGCACTTAACTATGGCTACACCTTC. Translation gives CASKALNYGYTF.

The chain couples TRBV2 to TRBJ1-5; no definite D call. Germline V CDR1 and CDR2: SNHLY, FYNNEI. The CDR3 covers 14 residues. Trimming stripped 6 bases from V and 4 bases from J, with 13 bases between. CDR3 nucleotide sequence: TGTGCCAGCAGAGGAGACACCTCAAATCAGCCCCAGCATTTT. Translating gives CASRGDTSNQPQHF.

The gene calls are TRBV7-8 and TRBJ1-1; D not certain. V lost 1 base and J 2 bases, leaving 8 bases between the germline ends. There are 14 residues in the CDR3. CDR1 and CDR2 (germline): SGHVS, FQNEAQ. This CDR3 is CASSLVSVNTEAFF. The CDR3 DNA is TGTGCCAGCAGCTTAGTTTCAGTTAACACTGAAGCTTTCTTT.

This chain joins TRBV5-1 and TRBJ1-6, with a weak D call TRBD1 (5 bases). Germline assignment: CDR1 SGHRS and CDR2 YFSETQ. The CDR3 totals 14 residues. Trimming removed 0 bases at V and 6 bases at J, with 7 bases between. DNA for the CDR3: TGCGCCAGCAGCTTGGGACAGATTAATTCACCCCTCCACTTT. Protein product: CASSLGQINSPLHF.

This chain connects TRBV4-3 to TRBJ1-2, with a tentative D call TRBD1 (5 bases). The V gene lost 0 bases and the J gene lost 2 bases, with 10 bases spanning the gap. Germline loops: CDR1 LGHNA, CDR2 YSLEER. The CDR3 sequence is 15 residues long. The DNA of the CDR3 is TGCGCCAGCAGCCAAGATTCGGCAGGGAACTATGGCTACACCTTC. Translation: CASSQDSAGNYGYTF.

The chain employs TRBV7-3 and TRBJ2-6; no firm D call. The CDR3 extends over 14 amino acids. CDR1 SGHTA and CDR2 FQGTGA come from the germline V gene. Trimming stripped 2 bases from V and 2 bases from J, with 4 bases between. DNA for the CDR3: TGTGCCAGCAGCTTACAAACTGGGGCCAACGTCCTGACTTTC. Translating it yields CASSLQTGANVLTF. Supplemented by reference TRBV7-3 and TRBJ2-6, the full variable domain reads GAGVSQTPSNKVTEKGKYVELRCDPISGHTALYWYRQSLGQGPEFLIYFQGTGAADDSGLPNDRFFAVRPEGSVSTLKIQRTERGDSAVYLCASSLQTGANVLTFGAGSRLTVL.